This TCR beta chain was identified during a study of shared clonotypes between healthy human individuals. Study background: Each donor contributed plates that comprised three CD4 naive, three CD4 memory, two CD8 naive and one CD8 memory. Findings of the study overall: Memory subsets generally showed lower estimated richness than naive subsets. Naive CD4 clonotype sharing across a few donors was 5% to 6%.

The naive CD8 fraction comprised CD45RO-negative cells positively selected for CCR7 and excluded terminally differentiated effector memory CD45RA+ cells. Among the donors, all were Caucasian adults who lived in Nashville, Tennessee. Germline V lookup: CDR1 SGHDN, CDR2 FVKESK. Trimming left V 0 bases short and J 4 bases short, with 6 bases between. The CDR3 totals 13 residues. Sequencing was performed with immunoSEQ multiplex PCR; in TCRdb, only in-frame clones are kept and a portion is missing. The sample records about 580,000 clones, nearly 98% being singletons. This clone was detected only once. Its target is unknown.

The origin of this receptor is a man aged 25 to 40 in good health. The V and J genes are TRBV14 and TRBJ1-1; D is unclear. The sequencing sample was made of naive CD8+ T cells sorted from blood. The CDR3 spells CASSQDAGTEAFF. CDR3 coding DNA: TGTGCCAGCAGCCAAGATGCGGGCACTGAAGCTTTCTTT.